This TCR beta chain derives from a study of blood T cell repertoires in COVID-19. The protocol was immunoSEQ multiplex PCR, while the TCRdb copy is restricted to in-frame clones and leaves out a portion. Here the sample spans nearly 25,000 clones, 89% being singletons. This CDR3 has 15 amino acids. Germline assignment: CDR1 MGHRA and CDR2 YSYEKL. With respect to this clone: An end of the junction differs from the germline gene, which may be a read error.

The sequence came from a man aged 70-80 years with acute or convalescent COVID-19. The sequenced material came from peripheral blood. The chain uses TRBV4-1 and TRBJ2-5, with D perhaps matching TRBD1 (6 bases). The DNA of the CDR3 is TGCGCCAGCAGTCAAGTGAGGGGGATCCAAGAGACCCAGTACTTC. Its protein product is CASSQVRGIQETQYF.